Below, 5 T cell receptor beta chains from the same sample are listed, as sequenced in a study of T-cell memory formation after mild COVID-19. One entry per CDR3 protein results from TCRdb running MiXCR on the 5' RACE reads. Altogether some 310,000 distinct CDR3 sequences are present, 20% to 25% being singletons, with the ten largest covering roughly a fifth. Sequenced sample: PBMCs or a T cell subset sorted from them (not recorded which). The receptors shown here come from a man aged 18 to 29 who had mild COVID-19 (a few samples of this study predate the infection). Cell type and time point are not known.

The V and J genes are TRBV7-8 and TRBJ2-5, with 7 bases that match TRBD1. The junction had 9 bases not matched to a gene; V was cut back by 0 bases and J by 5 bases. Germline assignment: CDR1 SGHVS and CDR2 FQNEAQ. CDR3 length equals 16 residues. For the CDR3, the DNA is TGTGCCAGCAGCTTAGCCCGGACAGGCGGTTTGGAGACCCAGTACTTC. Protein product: CASSLARTGGLETQYF.

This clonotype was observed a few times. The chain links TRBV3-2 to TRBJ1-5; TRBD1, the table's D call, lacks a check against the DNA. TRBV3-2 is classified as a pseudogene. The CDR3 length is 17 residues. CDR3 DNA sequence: TGTGCCAGCAGCCAAGTCCCCAGGGGGCCCAGCAATCAGCCCCAGCATTTT. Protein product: CASSQVPRGPSNQPQHF.

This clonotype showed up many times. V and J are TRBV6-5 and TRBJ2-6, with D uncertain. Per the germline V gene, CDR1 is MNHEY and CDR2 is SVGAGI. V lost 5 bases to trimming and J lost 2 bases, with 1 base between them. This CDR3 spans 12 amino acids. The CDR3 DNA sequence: TGTGCCAGCAGTCCTGGGGCCAACGTCCTGACTTTC. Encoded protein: CASSPGANVLTF.

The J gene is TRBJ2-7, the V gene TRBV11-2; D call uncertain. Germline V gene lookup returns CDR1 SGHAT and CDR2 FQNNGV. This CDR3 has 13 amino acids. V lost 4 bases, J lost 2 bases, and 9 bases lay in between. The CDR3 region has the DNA TGTGCCAGCAGCTCGACAAGGACCTACGAGCAGTACTTC. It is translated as CASSSTRTYEQYF.

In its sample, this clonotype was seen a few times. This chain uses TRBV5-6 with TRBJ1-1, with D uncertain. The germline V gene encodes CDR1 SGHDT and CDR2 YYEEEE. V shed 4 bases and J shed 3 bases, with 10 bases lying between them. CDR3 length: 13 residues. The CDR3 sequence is CASSGGIHTEAFF. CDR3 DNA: TGTGCCAGCAGCGGCGGGATACACACTGAAGCTTTCTTT.